Included here is one TCR beta chain sequence, with context. This sample was included in a study of blood T cells in healthy people across ages. Study information: About one barcoded beta molecule per two T cells was the capture yield of template switching.

Through a sample-barcoded 5' primer and a J-beta primer mix, a second PCR was run for about 7 to 12 cycles. TCRdb re-called the 5' RACE reads with MiXCR, one entry per CDR3 protein. Among around 790,000 distinct CDR3 sequences listed, approximately 44% were seen once. This CDR3 has 14 residues. The V and J ends lost 6 bases and 0 bases respectively, with 13 bases between them. Germline CDR1 and CDR2: DFQATT and SNEGSKA (reference sequence). This sequence was found in a man between 60 and 70 years old in good health. The rearrangement joins TRBV20-1 to TRBJ2-3, with D maybe TRBD2 (5 bases). The sequencing input was blood. In DNA form, the CDR3 reads TGCAGTGCGGAGGACCTGACTAGCACAGATACGCAGTATTTT. Translating gives CSAEDLTSTDTQYF.